This T cell receptor beta chain was captured by sequencing in a study of metastatic and nonmetastatic thyroid tumors. Study details: Malignant thyroid and benign thyroid patients provided blood and tumor or nodule tissue whose repertoires were compared.

In the authors' workflow: Built for papillary thyroid cancer, a distant-metastasis classifier drew on CDR3 differences across clinicopathological groups. TCRdb ran MiXCR on the PCR reads. TCRdb assigned the V and J calls; the authors' analysis was not used. The sample records 35,000 to 45,000 clones, around 3.1% being singletons. As for this clone: A junction boundary mismatches the germline segment, possibly from a read error.

Each patient went into thyroid surgery without having received any treatment. The germline V gene encodes CDR1 MRHNA and CDR2 SNTAGT. The CDR3 has 14 residues. Source material: blood. This sequence was found in a female donor with papillary thyroid cancer or a benign thyroid nodule (not recorded which). Some clones in this sample may be carry-over from other donors' samples. The chain joins TRBV6-4 to TRBJ2-2, with unresolved D. Here the CDR3 DNA reads TGTTCCAGCCGGTCCGCCGCGAACACCGGGGAGCTGTTTTTT. It yields the protein CSSRSAANTGELFF.